The 7 T cell receptor beta chains given below trace back to one sample, sequenced in a study of neurological immune-mediated disorders. TCRdb re-analysed the 5' RACE reads in MiXCR, keeping a single row per CDR3 protein. The top ten clones hold roughly 7% of a sample with about 79,000 distinct CDR3 sequences, 14% of them seen once. Sequencing was done on a sample of PBMCs. These receptors all stem from a woman aged 50 to 65 in good health.

This clonotype appeared many times. The gene calls are TRBV20-1 and TRBJ2-2; 7 positions match TRBD2. With V trimmed by 1 base and J by 1 base, 3 bases remained unmatched. The germline gives CDR1 DFQATT, CDR2 SNEGSKA (reference sequence). The CDR3 sequence is 15 residues long. CDR3 protein: CSARAAGENTGELFF. The CDR3 DNA follows: TGCAGTGCTAGAGCGGCGGGAGAGAACACCGGGGAGCTGTTTTTT.

This clonotype was recorded many times. The V call is TRBV10-3, the J call TRBJ1-2; D unresolved. Trimming left V 4 bases short and J 3 bases short, with 12 bases between. The length of the CDR3 is 14 residues. Germline CDR1 and CDR2: ENHRY and SYGVKD. The CDR3 reads CAISGGTSYYGYTF. Here the CDR3 DNA reads TGTGCCATCAGTGGGGGAACCTCCTACTATGGCTACACCTTC.

This clonotype has a count of ten or more. The chain is built from TRBV28 and TRBJ2-2, with TRBD1 matching over 10 bases. In germline, CDR1 is MDHEN, CDR2 SYDVKM. CDR3 size: 18 residues. The V gene end was trimmed by 1 base and the J gene end by 5 bases; junction bases not matched to a gene: 10. The CDR3 bases are TGTGCCAGCAGTTTATCACCAGCGGGACAGGGGTTGACCGGGGAGCTGTTTTTT. Translated, it gives CASSLSPAGQGLTGELFF.

This clonotype has ten or more counts. V gene TRBV20-1 combines with J gene TRBJ1-6; 10 bases are a match to TRBD1. The CDR3 runs 16 residues. Per germline, CDR1 DFQATT and CDR2 SNEGSKA (reference sequence). The V gene end was trimmed by 3 bases and the J gene end by 8 bases; junction bases not matched to a gene: 10. In DNA, the CDR3 is TGCAGTGCTAGCCCCGGACAGGGGGTTTTGTATTCACCCCTCCACTTT. The encoded protein is CSASPGQGVLYSPLHF.

Concerning this clonotype: The CDR3 end shows no conserved phenylalanine or tryptophan, and so a read error is likely. The chain combines TRBV20-1 with TRBJ1-5; D gene unclear. Trimming stripped 2 bases from V and 2 bases from J, with 13 bases between. This CDR3 is built from 15 residues. Per the germline V gene, CDR1 is DFQATT and CDR2 is SNEGSKA (reference sequence). The CDR3 DNA follows: TGCAGTGCTAGACATCTGGACGGGGGCAATCAGCCCCAGCATCTT. This encodes CSARHLDGGNQPQHL.

The table lists this clonotype with a few counts. The chain employs TRBV20-1 and TRBJ1-2; TRBD1 agrees at 9 bases. V shed 8 bases, J shed 3 bases, and the junction held 7 bases outside the gene matches. The CDR3 contains 13 residues. In germline, CDR1 is DFQATT, CDR2 SNEGSKA (reference sequence). Here the CDR3 reads CSTRQGVDYGYTF. The CDR3 DNA sequence: TGCAGTACCAGACAGGGGGTTGACTATGGCTACACCTTC.

This clonotype was counted many times. In DNA form, the CDR3 reads TGTGCCAGCTCACCATTTACCGGGACAGCGAACACTGAAGCTTTCTTT. Its translation is CASSPFTGTANTEAFF. The chain uses TRBV18 and TRBJ1-1; TRBD1 aligns across 7 bases. CDR3 size: 16 residues. The V gene's germline CDR1 is KGHSH and CDR2 LQKENI. V lost 2 bases to trimming and J lost 1 base; unmatched junction nucleotides: 7.